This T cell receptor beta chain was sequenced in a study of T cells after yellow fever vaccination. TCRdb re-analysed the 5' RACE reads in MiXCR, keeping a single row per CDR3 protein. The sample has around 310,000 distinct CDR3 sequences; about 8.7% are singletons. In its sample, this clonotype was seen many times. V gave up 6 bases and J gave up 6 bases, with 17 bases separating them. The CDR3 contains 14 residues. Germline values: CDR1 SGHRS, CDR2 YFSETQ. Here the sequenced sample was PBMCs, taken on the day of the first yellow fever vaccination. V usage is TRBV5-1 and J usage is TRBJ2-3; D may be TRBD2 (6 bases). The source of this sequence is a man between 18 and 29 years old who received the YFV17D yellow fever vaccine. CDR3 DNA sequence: TGCGCCAGCACCTCCGGGGGAAGTGGGGATACGCAGTATTTT. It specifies CASTSGGSGDTQYF.